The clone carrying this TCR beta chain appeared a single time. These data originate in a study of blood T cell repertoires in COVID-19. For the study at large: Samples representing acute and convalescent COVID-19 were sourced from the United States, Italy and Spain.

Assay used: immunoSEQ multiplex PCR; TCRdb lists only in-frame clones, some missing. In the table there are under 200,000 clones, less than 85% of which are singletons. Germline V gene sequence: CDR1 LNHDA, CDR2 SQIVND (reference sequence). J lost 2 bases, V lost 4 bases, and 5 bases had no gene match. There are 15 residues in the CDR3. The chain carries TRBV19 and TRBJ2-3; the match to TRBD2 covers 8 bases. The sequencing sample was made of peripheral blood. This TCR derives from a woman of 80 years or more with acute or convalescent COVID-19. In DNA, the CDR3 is TGTGCCAGTAGTAAGACGGGAGGGTCCACAGATACGCAGTATTTT. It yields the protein CASSKTGGSTDTQYF.